The clone carrying this T cell receptor beta chain was found many times. Its target is not known. The CDR3 sequence is 14 residues long. V gave up 5 bases and J gave up 8 bases, with 15 bases separating them. The data were taken from a study of regulatory T cells in long-lasting Graves disease. Study-wide results and caveats: Persistent disease was characterized by preferential usage of TRBV28, TRBJ1-2 and TRBJ2-5.

CDR3 regions were amplified by Arm-PCR using iRepertoire HTBI primers to build TCR beta libraries. TCRdb re-analysed the multiplex PCR reads in MiXCR, keeping a single row per CDR3 protein. Seen here are some 330,000 distinct CDR3 sequences, about 12% observed once, and the top ten hold approximately 20%. Time point specified: newly diagnosed GD, antithyroid drugs for less than 3 months. Isolated PBMC RNA provided the starting material for the TCR library. Peripheral blood, roughly 8.8 milliliters of it, was drawn into EDTA tubes. Separately, the same data were catalogued under a study of T cells in Graves' hyperthyroidism and ophthalmopathy.

The sequencing here drew on peripheral blood mononuclear cells (PBMCs), taken at new diagnosis, from a patient treated with antithyroid drugs. The receptor was isolated from a woman aged 18 to 35 with Graves disease. J is TRBJ1-4 and V is TRBV12-3 or TRBV12-4; D gene ambiguous. The CDR3 loop reads CASSRKRTVEKLFF. DNA for the CDR3: TGTGCCAGCAGTAGGAAAAGAACAGTGGAAAAACTGTTTTTT.